The next 13 T cell receptor beta chains were all read from a single sample in a study of T cell repertoires in cytomegalovirus infection. TCRdb analysed the reads with MiXCR anew, one entry per CDR3 protein. This sample has around 300,000 distinct CDR3 sequences; more than 8% occur once, and the top ten carry around 4.1%. Sequencing input: PBMCs. The source of these receptors is a human donor in good health (CMV status not recorded). Some clones in this sample may be carry-over from other donors' samples.

This clonotype has a count of ten or more. The rearrangement uses TRBV7-3 and TRBJ2-1, with D tentatively TRBD1 (6 bases). The V and J ends lost 1 base and 7 bases respectively, with 23 bases between them. CDR3 size: 18 residues. CDR1 is SGHTA, CDR2 FQGTGA, per germline. The CDR3 sequence is CASSLKARDTFILNEQFF. As DNA, the CDR3 is TGTGCCAGCAGCTTAAAAGCCCGGGACACCTTCATCCTAAATGAGCAGTTCTTC.

This clonotype was seen at least ten times. This chain joins TRBV7-2 and TRBJ2-3; the match to TRBD2 covers 12 bases. The CDR3 is made up of 15 amino acids. The junction had 12 bases not matched to a gene; V was cut back by 6 bases and J by 11 bases. The germline V gene encodes CDR1 SGHTA and CDR2 FQGNSA. DNA for the CDR3: TGTGCCAGCAGAATCGGACTAGCGGGGCAACAGGGGCAGTATTTT. Protein: CASRIGLAGQQGQYF.

Only one count was recorded for this clonotype. As the CDR3 is not closed by the conserved phenylalanine or tryptophan, this likely results from a read error. The chain recombines TRBV7-8 with TRBJ1-6; 7 bases agree with TRBD1. The germline gives CDR1 SGHVS, CDR2 FQNEAQ. The CDR3 spans 15 residues. With V trimmed by 5 bases and J by 10 bases, 11 bases remained unmatched. This chain's CDR3 is CASSLTDRVESPLHV. DNA of the CDR3: TGTGCCAGCAGCCTTACCGACAGGGTTGAATCACCCCTCCACGTG.

This clonotype was picked up many times. This chain uses TRBV7-9 with TRBJ2-7, with no clear D. Trimming removed 4 bases from V and 5 bases from J, with 9 bases in between. CDR3 length: 12 amino acids. Germline lookup yields CDR1 SEHNR and CDR2 FQNEAQ (reference sequence). The CDR3 protein is CASSWGTNEQYF. The CDR3 DNA reads TGTGCCAGCAGCTGGGGTACCAACGAGCAGTACTTC.

The chain recombines TRBV28 with TRBJ2-5; D may be TRBD1 (5 bases). The V and J ends lost 2 bases and 3 bases respectively, with 10 bases between them. Germline CDR1 is MDHEN and CDR2 is SYDVKM. The CDR3 runs 14 residues. The CDR3 protein is CASSLNDRKETQYF. The DNA of the CDR3 is TGTGCCAGCAGTTTAAACGACAGAAAAGAGACCCAGTACTTC. Full variable domain (rest looked up from reference TRBV28 and TRBJ2-5): DVKVTQSSRYLVKRTGEKVFLECVQDMDHENMFWYRQDPGLGLRLIYFSYDVKMKEKGDIPEGYSVSREKKERFSLILESASTNQTSMYLCASSLNDRKETQYFGPGTRLLVL.

This clonotype was seen more than once but under ten times. This chain joins TRBV28 and TRBJ2-1, with no clear D. Trimming took off 7 bases at V and 4 bases at J, with 17 bases between the two ends. The CDR3 length is 15 residues. Germline V gene sequence: CDR1 MDHEN, CDR2 SYDVKM. The DNA for the CDR3 is TGTGCCAGCATTTTCGAGCGATCCCCTTACAATGAGCAGTTCTTC. It specifies CASIFERSPYNEQFF.

J is TRBJ1-2 and V is TRBV11-2, with 9 positions matching TRBD1. This CDR3 has 20 residues. CDR1 and CDR2 from the germline V gene are SGHAT and FQNNGV. The V and J ends lost 2 bases and 2 bases, in that order; junction bases with no gene match: 18. CDR3 in amino acids: CASSLLGQGKGSGPNYGYTF. In DNA, the CDR3 is TGTGCCAGCAGCTTATTGGGACAGGGAAAAGGAAGTGGTCCCAACTATGGCTACACCTTC.

In this sample, this clonotype turned up many times. This chain joins TRBV6-5 and TRBJ2-3, with TRBD1 identical over 7 bases. CDR1 MNHEY and CDR2 SVGAGI come from the germline V gene. The CDR3 is made up of 16 amino acids. The J segment lost 0 bases and the V segment lost 0 bases, leaving 3 bases of the junction unmatched. Written as DNA, the CDR3 is TGTGCCAGCAGTTACTCGAGGACAGGCAGCACAGATACGCAGTATTTT. This encodes CASSYSRTGSTDTQYF.

This clonotype was detected only a few times. This chain links TRBV6-2 or TRBV6-3 with TRBJ1-2; D call uncertain. The CDR3 extends over 16 amino acids. Trimming cost V 0 bases and J 3 bases, with 14 bases left between them. Per the germline V gene, CDR1 is MNHEY and CDR2 is SVGEGT. The CDR3 DNA reads TGTGCCAGCAGTTACTCATTCGGGCTTTTTGACTATGGCTACACCTTC. Residues: CASSYSFGLFDYGYTF.

A few counts support this clonotype. The V gene is TRBV20-1, the J gene TRBJ2-7; TRBD2 matches 13 bases. The germline CDR1 and CDR2 sequences are DFQATT and SNEGSKA (reference sequence). There are 14 residues in the CDR3. V lost 5 bases to trimming and J lost 0 bases; unmatched junction nucleotides: 1. The CDR3 sequence is CSAWTSGSSYEQYF. Here the CDR3 DNA reads TGCAGTGCTTGGACTAGCGGGAGCTCCTACGAGCAGTACTTC.

This clonotype has at least ten counts. The chain employs TRBV9 and TRBJ2-7; possible D gene TRBD2, 7 bases. CDR3 length: 15 residues. V lost 3 bases to trimming and J lost 0 bases, with 13 bases between them. Germline-derived CDR1 and CDR2 are SGDLS and YYNGEE. CDR3 region: CASSEGGGSSYEQYF. For the CDR3, the DNA is TGTGCCAGCAGCGAGGGAGGGGGATCCTCCTACGAGCAGTACTTC.

Remarks on this clonotype: Relative to the germline gene, one junction end is altered; a read error may explain this. The chain joins TRBV4-1 to TRBJ2-1, with D maybe TRBD1 (6 bases). The CDR3 is made up of 17 amino acids. Germline V gene data show CDR1 as MGHRA and CDR2 as YSYEKL. Written as DNA, the CDR3 is TGCGCCAGCAGCGAAGAGCCAGGTCAACAGGGAAACAATGAGCAGTTCTTC. Residues: CASSEEPGQQGNNEQFF.

This chain links TRBV20-1 with TRBJ2-7, with 9 bases lining up with TRBD1. The CDR3 has 16 residues. V lost 6 bases to trimming and J lost 3 bases; unmatched junction nucleotides: 15. Germline V gives CDR1 DFQATT, CDR2 SNEGSKA (reference sequence). DNA of the CDR3: TGCAGTGCAAACCGGGACAGGGTTAGTTCGGTCTACGAGCAGTACTTC. Translation gives CSANRDRVSSVYEQYF.